A selection of T cell receptor beta chains follows, all from one sample in a study of yellow fever vaccine responses in identical twins. TCRdb re-called the RT-PCR reads through MiXCR, storing one row per CDR3 protein. The sample contains approximately 1,600 distinct CDR3 sequences, nearly 90% of which appear only once. Sequenced here: T cells from blood (PBMCs), unsorted or a sorted subset (not recorded which), sampled before or after yellow fever vaccination (not recorded which). The receptors come from a woman younger than 35 who received the yellow fever vaccine. Each CDR3 is given with its conserved first and last residue. A D gene is named only where the DNA matches it firmly. Only part of the rows carry a size: once, few, many, or a class if the clone is expanded.

J	D	V	length	size	CDR3	DNA
TRBJ2-5	.	TRBV4-1	15	.	CASSQEGARQETQYF	TGCGCCAGCAGCCAAGAAGGGGCCAGACAAGAGACCCAGTACTTC
TRBJ2-3	.	TRBV11-1	17	.	CASSPLGSSFSTDTQYF	TGTGCCAGCAGCCCATTAGGGTCCTCTTTTTCCACAGATACGCAGTATTTT
TRBJ2-1	.	TRBV2	12	.	CASPGGGNEQFF	TGTGCCAGCCCAGGGGGGGGCAATGAGCAGTTCTTC
TRBJ2-5	.	TRBV11-3	12	.	CASSLEGETQYF	TGTGCCAGCAGCTTAGAAGGAGAGACCCAGTACTTC
TRBJ2-1	TRBD2	TRBV11-3	15	.	CASSLGLAGGNEQFF	TGTGCCAGCAGCTTAGGACTAGCGGGTGGGAATGAGCAGTTCTTC
TRBJ1-4	.	TRBV11-2	14	.	CASSPGRINEKLFF	TGTGCCAGCAGCCCGGGACGGATTAATGAAAAACTGTTTTTT
TRBJ1-1	.	TRBV25-1	12	.	CASSNPNTEAFF	TGTGCCAGCAGTAACCCGAACACTGAAGCTTTCTTT
TRBJ2-1	TRBD1	TRBV15	15	once	CATSRISGTGAEQFF	TGTGCCACCAGCAGAATATCCGGGACAGGGGCTGAGCAGTTCTTC
TRBJ2-2	TRBD2	TRBV29-1	15	.	CSVEVASGTTGELFF	TGCAGCGTTGAGGTTGCTAGCGGGACCACCGGGGAGCTGTTTTTT
TRBJ2-7	TRBD2	TRBV4-3	15	once	CASSQDRTSGHEQYF	TGCGCCAGCAGCCAAGATAGGACTAGCGGCCACGAGCAGTACTTC
TRBJ2-3	TRBD2	TRBV6-1	14	.	CASSGLAGADTQYF	TGTGCCAGCAGTGGACTAGCGGGAGCAGATACGCAGTATTTT
TRBJ2-1	TRBD2	TRBV20-1	13	.	CSARAGGANEQFF	TGCAGTGCTAGAGCCGGGGGGGCGAATGAGCAGTTCTTC
TRBJ1-5	TRBD1	TRBV30	14	few	CAWLEQGAGQPQHF	TGTGCCTGGCTTGAACAGGGGGCGGGTCAGCCCCAGCATTTT
TRBJ2-7	.	TRBV10-1	14	.	CAGRIEDKHYEQYF	TGCGCCGGTCGGATAGAAGACAAGCACTACGAGCAGTACTTC
TRBJ2-7	.	TRBV4-3	15	large	CASSPQFTGSYEQYF	TGCGCCAGCAGCCCCCAGTTCACAGGCTCCTACGAGCAGTACTTC
TRBJ2-2	.	TRBV14	13	.	CASSPRVFGELFF	TGTGCCAGCAGCCCCAGGGTATTCGGGGAGCTGTTTTTT
TRBJ1-5	.	TRBV27	12	.	CASSLKGQPQHF	TGTGCCAGCAGTTTAAAGGGTCAGCCCCAGCATTTT
TRBJ1-2	.	TRBV15	12	.	CATSRAADGYTF	TGTGCCACCAGCAGAGCGGCGGATGGCTACACCTTC
TRBJ2-1	.	TRBV28	11	.	CASSSYNEQFF	TGTGCCAGCAGCTCCTACAATGAGCAGTTCTTC
TRBJ2-3	TRBD2	TRBV11-2	15	.	CAQTPGLAGGATQYF	TGTGCCCAAACGCCGGGGCTAGCGGGGGGGGCTACGCAGTATTTT
TRBJ2-1	.	TRBV18	12	.	CASSPLGNEQFF	TGTGCCAGCTCACCACTAGGAAATGAGCAGTTCTTC
TRBJ2-7	.	TRBV2	12	.	CASNYEGYEQYF	TGTGCCAGCAATTACGAGGGATACGAGCAGTACTTC
TRBJ2-2	.	TRBV24-1	14	.	CATSDPFSGGELFF	TGTGCCACCAGTGATCCCTTTTCTGGCGGGGAGCTGTTTTTT
TRBJ2-3	.	TRBV5-1	15	.	CASSLDRDVADTQYF	TGCGCCAGCAGCTTGGACAGGGACGTGGCAGATACGCAGTATTTT
TRBJ1-5	.	TRBV12-3/TRBV12-4	16	.	CASSFAGYGQYQPQHF	TGTGCCAGCAGTTTTGCAGGGTACGGTCAGTATCAGCCCCAGCATTTT
TRBJ2-3	TRBD2	TRBV15	15	.	CATSASGGATDTQYF	TGTGCCACCAGCGCTAGCGGGGGGGCCACAGATACGCAGTATTTT
TRBJ2-7	TRBD2	TRBV10-3	15	.	CAISEASGASYEQYF	TGTGCCATCAGTGAGGCTAGCGGGGCTTCCTACGAGCAGTACTTC
TRBJ2-2	.	TRBV4-1	15	.	CASSQPWGAAGELFF	TGCGCCAGCAGCCAACCCTGGGGAGCCGCCGGGGAGCTGTTTTTT
TRBJ2-7	TRBD1	TRBV29-1	13	.	CSVKTGGNYEQYF	TGCAGCGTTAAGACAGGGGGCAACTACGAGCAGTACTTC
TRBJ2-7	.	TRBV29-1	10	.	CSVVGNEQYF	TGCAGCGTTGTGGGGAACGAGCAGTACTTC
TRBJ2-7	.	TRBV29-1	13	.	CSGLGTDTYEQYF	TGCAGCGGCCTCGGGACGGACACCTACGAGCAGTACTTC
TRBJ2-4	.	TRBV2	13	.	CASSENSLNIQYF	TGTGCCAGCAGTGAAAACAGTCTAAACATTCAGTACTTC
TRBJ2-7	TRBD2	TRBV10-1	16	few	CASSYGTSGGSYEQYF	TGCGCCAGCAGTTACGGGACTAGCGGAGGTTCCTACGAGCAGTACTTC
TRBJ2-7	TRBD2	TRBV4-3	17	.	CASSQDTSGDLGYEQYF	TGCGCCAGCAGCCAAGATACTAGCGGAGATCTAGGGTACGAGCAGTACTTC
TRBJ1-5	.	TRBV10-3	13	.	CAISGGREQPQHF	TGTGCCATCAGTGGAGGGCGAGAACAGCCCCAGCATTTT
TRBJ2-3	TRBD2	TRBV30	15	once	CAWSPRLAGTDTQYF	TGTGCCTGGAGTCCCAGACTAGCGGGCACAGATACGCAGTATTTT
TRBJ2-5	.	TRBV6-1	13	.	CASTPGQQETQYF	TGTGCCAGCACCCCCGGACAACAAGAGACCCAGTACTTC
TRBJ2-1	TRBD2	TRBV5-1	15	once	CASSPSGGTYNEQFF	TGCGCCAGCAGCCCTAGCGGGGGCACCTACAATGAGCAGTTCTTC
TRBJ2-1	.	TRBV4-1	16	.	CASSFRDQTPNNEQFF	TGCGCCAGCAGCTTCCGGGACCAAACCCCAAACAATGAGCAGTTCTTC
TRBJ2-1	TRBD2	TRBV20-1	19	.	CSARDSGTSRKAPYNEQFF	TGCAGTGCTAGAGATTCCGGGACTAGCCGGAAAGCGCCCTACAATGAGCAGTTCTTC
TRBJ2-7	TRBD1	TRBV20-1	16	.	CSARDPFSPQGAEQYF	TGCAGTGCTAGAGATCCGTTTAGCCCTCAGGGGGCCGAGCAGTACTTC